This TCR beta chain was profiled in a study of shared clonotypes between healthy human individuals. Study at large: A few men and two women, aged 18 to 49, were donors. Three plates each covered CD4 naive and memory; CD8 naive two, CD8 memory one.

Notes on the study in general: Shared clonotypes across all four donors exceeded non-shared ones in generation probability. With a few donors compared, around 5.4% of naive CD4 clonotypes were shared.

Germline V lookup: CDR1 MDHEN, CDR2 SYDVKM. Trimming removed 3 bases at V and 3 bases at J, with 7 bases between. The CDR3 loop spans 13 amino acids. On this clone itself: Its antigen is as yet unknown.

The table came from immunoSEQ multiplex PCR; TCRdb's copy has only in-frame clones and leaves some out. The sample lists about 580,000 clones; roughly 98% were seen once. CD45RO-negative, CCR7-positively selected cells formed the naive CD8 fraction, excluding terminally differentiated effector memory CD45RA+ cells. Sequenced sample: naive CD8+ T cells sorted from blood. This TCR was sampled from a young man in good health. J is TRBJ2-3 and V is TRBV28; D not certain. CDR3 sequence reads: CASSFRLTDTQYF. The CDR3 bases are TGTGCCAGCAGTTTTCGATTAACAGATACGCAGTATTTT.